This T cell receptor beta chain was recovered during a study of OX40 agonist ivuxolimab in advanced cancers. About the research overall: The group had a mean age of about 64 years, ranged from about 20 to 90, and was 80% to 85% male. In three patients, partial responses were observed, one with hepatocellular carcinoma and two with cutaneous melanoma. Study results and limitations: Among expanded peripheral T cells, antigen specificity went undetermined.

A remark on this clone: The antigen is undetermined.

There are 11 residues in the CDR3. The germline gives CDR1 MDHEN, CDR2 SYDVKM. Trimming stripped 3 bases from V and 11 bases from J, with 10 bases between. Using immunoSEQ multiplex PCR, the repertoire was profiled, and TCRdb retains in-frame clones only, with some absent. The sample shows fewer than 70,000 clones, approximately 82% of them seen only once. Source: CD4+ or CD8+ T cells sorted from blood, taken in a trial of the OX40 agonist ivuxolimab. The receptor's source is an adult with an advanced solid tumor such as melanoma, head and neck, liver or kidney cancer. This chain links TRBV28 with TRBJ1-1, with D possibly matching TRBD1 (6 bases). CDR3: CASSFPGVAFF. The CDR3 DNA sequence: TGTGCCAGCAGTTTTCCAGGGGTCGCTTTCTTT.